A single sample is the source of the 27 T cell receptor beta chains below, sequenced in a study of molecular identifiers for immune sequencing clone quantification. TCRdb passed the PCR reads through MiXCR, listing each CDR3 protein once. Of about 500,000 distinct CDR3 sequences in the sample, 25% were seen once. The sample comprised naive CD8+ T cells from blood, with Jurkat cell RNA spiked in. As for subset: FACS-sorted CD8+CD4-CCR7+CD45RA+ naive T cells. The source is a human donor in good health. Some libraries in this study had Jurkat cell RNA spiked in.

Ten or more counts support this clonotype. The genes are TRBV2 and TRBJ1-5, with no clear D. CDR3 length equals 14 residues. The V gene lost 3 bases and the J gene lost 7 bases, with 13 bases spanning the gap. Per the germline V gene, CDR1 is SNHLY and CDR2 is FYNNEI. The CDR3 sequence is CASSDDGPRQPQHF. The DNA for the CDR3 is TGTGCCAGCAGTGACGATGGCCCCAGGCAGCCCCAGCATTTT.

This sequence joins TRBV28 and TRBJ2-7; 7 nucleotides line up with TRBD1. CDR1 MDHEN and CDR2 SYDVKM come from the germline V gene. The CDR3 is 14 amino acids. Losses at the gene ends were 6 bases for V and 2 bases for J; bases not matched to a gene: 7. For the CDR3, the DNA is TGTGCCAGCAGCGACAGGGTTAATCCCTACGAGCAGTACTTC. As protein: CASSDRVNPYEQYF.

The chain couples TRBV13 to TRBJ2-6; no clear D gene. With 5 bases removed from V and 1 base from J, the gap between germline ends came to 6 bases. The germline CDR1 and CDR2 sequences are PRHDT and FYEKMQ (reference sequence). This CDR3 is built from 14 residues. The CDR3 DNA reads TGTGCCAGCAGCGCTACGTCTGGGGCCAACGTCCTGACTTTC. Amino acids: CASSATSGANVLTF. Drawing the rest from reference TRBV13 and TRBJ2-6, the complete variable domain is AAGVIQSPRHLIKEKRETATLKCYPIPRHDTVYWYQQGPGQDPQFLISFYEKMQSDKGSIPDRFSAQQFSDYHSELNMSSLELGDSALYFCASSATSGANVLTFGAGSRLTVL.

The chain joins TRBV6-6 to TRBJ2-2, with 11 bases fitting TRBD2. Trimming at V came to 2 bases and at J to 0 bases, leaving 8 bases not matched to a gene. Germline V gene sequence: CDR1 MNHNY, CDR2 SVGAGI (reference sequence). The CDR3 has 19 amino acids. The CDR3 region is CASSYRPSGGPSNTGELFF. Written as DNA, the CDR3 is TGTGCCAGCAGTTACCGGCCTAGCGGGGGGCCCTCGAACACCGGGGAGCTGTTTTTT.

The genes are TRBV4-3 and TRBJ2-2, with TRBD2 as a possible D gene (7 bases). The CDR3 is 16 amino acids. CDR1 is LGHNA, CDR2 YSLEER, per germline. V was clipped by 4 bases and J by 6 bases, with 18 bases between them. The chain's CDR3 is CASSPRVEGGAGELFF. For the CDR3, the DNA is TGCGCCAGCAGCCCAAGGGTAGAGGGGGGGGCCGGGGAGCTGTTTTTT.

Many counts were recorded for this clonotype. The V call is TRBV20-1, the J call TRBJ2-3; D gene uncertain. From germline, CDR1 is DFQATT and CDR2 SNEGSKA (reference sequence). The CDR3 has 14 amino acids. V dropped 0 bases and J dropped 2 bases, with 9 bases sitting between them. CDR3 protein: CSARDDFNTDTQYF. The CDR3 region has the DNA TGCAGTGCTAGAGATGACTTTAACACAGATACGCAGTATTTT.

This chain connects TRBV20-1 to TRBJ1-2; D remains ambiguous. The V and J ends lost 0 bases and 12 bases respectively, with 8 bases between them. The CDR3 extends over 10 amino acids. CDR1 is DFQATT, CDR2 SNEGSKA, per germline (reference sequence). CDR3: CSARDHRDTF. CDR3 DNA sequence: TGCAGTGCTAGAGATCACCGGGACACCTTC.

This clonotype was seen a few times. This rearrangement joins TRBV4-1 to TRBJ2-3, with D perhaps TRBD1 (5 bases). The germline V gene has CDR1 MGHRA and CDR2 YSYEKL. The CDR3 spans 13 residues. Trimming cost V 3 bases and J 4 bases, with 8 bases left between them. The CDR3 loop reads CASSHPTADTQYF. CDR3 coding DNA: TGCGCCAGCAGCCACCCGACAGCAGATACGCAGTATTTT.

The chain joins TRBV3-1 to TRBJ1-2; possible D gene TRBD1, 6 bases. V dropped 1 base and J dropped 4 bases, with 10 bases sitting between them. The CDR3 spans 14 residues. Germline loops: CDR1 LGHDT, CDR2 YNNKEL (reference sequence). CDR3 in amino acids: CASSQVGQLYGYTF. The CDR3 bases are TGTGCCAGCAGCCAAGTCGGACAGCTCTATGGCTACACCTTC.

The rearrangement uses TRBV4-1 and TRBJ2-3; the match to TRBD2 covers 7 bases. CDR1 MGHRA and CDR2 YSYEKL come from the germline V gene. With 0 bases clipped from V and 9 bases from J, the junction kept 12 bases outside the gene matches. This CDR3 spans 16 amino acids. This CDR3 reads CASSQEGGSRPETQYF. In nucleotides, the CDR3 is TGCGCCAGCAGCCAAGAGGGGGGGTCCCGCCCTGAAACGCAGTATTTT.

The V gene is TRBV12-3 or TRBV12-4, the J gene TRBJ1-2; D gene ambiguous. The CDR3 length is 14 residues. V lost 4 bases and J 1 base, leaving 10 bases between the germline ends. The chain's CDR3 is CASSSAASNYGYTF. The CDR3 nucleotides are TGTGCCAGCAGTTCCGCGGCGAGTAACTATGGCTACACCTTC.

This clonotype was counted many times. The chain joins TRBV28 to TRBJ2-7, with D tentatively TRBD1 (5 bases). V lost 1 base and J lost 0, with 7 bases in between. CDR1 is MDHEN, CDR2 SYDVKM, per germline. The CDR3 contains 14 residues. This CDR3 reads CASSLSDSSYEQYF. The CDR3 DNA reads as TGTGCCAGCAGTTTATCCGACAGCTCCTACGAGCAGTACTTC. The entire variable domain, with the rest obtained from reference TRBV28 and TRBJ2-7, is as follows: DVKVTQSSRYLVKRTGEKVFLECVQDMDHENMFWYRQDPGLGLRLIYFSYDVKMKEKGDIPEGYSVSREKKERFSLILESASTNQTSMYLCASSLSDSSYEQYFGPGTRLTVT.

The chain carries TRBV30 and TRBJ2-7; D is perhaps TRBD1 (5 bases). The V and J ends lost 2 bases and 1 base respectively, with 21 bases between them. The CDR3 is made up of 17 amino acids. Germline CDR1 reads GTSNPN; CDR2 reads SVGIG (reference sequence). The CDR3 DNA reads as TGTGCCTGGAGTATAGGTTCTTTAGGACATATATCCTACGAGCAGTACTTC. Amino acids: CAWSIGSLGHISYEQYF.

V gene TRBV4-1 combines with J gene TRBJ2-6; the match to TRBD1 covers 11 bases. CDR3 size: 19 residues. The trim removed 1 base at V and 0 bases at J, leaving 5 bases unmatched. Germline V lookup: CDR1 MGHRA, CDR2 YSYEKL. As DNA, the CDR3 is TGCGCCAGCAGCCAAGCGGGGACAGGGGGAAACTCTGGGGCCAACGTCCTGACTTTC. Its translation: CASSQAGTGGNSGANVLTF.

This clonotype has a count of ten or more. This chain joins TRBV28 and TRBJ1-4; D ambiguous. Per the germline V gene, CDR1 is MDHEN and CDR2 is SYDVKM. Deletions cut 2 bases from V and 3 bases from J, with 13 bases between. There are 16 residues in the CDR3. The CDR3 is CASSLEYKSANEKLFF. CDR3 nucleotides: TGTGCCAGCAGTTTAGAGTACAAATCTGCTAATGAAAAACTGTTTTTT.

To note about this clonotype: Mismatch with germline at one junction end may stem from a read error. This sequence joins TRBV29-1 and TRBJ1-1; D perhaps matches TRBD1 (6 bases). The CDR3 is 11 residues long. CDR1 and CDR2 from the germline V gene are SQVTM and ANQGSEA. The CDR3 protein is CGVGEGVEAFF. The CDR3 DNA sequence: TGCGGCGTTGGTGAGGGGGTAGAAGCTTTCTTT.

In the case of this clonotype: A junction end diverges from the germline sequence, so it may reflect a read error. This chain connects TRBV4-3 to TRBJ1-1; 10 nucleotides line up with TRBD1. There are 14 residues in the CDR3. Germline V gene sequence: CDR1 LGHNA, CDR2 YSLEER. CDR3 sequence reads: CASSQGQGAPEALF. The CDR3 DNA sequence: TGCGCCAGCAGCCAAGGACAGGGGGCCCCTGAAGCTTTGTTT.

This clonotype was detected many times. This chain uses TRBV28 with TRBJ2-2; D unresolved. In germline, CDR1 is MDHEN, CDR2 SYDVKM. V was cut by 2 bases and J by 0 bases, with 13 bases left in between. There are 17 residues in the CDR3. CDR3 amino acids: CASSLVSIPANTGELFF. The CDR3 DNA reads TGTGCCAGCAGTTTAGTGTCCATCCCTGCGAACACCGGGGAGCTGTTTTTT.

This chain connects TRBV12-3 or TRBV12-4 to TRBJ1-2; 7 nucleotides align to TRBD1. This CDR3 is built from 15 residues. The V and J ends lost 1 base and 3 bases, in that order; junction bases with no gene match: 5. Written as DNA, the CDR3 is TGTGCCAGCAGTTTAGTTCCGACAGGGTACTATGGCTACACCTTC. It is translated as CASSLVPTGYYGYTF.

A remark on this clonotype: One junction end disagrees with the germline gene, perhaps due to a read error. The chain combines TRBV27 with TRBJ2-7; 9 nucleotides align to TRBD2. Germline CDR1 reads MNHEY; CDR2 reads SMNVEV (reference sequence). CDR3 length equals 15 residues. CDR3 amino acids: CASSMTSGWGYERYF. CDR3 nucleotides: TGTGCCAGCAGTATGACTAGCGGATGGGGGTACGAGCGGTACTTC.

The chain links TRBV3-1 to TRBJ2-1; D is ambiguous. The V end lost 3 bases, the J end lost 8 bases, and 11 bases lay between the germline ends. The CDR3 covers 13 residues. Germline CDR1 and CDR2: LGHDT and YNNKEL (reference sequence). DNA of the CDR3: TGTGCCAGCAGCCACCCGCCATTGGATGAGCAGTTCTTC. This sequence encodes CASSHPPLDEQFF.

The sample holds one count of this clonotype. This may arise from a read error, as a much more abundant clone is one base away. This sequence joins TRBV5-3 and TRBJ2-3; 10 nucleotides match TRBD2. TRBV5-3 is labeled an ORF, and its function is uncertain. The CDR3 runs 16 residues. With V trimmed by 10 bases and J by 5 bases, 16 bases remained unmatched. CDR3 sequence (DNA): TGTGCCGGCAGCTGGGAATCTAGCGGGGGAGGAGATACGCAGTATTTT. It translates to CAGSWESSGGGDTQYF.

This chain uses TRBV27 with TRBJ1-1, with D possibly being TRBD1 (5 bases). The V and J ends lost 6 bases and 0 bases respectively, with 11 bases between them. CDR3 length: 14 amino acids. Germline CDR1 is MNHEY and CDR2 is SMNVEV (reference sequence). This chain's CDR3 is CASRPAGLNTEAFF. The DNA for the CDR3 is TGTGCCAGCAGACCGGCAGGGCTGAACACTGAAGCTTTCTTT.

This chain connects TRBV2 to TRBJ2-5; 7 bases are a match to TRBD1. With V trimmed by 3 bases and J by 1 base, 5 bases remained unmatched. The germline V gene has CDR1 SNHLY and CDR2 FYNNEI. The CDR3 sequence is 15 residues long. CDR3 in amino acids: CASSDQDRFQETQYF. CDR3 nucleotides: TGTGCCAGCAGTGACCAGGACAGGTTCCAAGAGACCCAGTACTTC.

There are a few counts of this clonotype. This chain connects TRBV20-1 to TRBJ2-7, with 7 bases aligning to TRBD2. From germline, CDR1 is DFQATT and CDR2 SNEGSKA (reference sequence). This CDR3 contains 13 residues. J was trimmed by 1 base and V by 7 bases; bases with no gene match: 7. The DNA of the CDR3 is TGCAGTGGCCCCCCTAGCGGTTCCTACGAGCAGTACTTC. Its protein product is CSGPPSGSYEQYF.

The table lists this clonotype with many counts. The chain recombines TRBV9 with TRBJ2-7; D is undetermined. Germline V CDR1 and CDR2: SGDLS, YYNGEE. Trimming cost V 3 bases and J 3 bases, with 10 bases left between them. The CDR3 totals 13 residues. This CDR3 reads CASSAGPNYEQYF. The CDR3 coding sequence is TGTGCCAGCAGCGCCGGACCGAACTACGAGCAGTACTTC.

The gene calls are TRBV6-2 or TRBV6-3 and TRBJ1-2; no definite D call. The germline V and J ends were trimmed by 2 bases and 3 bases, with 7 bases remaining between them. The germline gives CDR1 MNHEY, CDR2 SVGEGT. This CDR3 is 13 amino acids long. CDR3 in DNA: TGTGCCAGCAGTTACATTCAGTACTATGGCTACACCTTC. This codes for CASSYIQYYGYTF.